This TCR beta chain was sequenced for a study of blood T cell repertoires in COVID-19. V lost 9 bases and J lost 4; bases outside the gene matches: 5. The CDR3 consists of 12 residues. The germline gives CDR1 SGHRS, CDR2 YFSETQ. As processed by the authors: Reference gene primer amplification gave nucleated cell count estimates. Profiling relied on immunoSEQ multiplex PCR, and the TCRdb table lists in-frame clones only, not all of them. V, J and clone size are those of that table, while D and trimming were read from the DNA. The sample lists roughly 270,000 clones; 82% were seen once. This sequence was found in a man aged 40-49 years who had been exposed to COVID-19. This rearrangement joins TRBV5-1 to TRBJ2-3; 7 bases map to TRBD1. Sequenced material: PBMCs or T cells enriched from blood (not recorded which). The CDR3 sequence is CATRQGADTQYF. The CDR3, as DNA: TGCGCCACCAGACAGGGCGCAGATACGCAGTATTTT. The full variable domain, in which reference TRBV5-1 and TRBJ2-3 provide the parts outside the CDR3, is KAGVTQTPRYLIKTRGQQVTLSCSPISGHRSVSWYQQTPGQGLQFLFEYFSETQRNKGNFPGRFSGRQFSNSRSEMNVSTLELGDSALYLCATRQGADTQYFGPGTRLTVL.